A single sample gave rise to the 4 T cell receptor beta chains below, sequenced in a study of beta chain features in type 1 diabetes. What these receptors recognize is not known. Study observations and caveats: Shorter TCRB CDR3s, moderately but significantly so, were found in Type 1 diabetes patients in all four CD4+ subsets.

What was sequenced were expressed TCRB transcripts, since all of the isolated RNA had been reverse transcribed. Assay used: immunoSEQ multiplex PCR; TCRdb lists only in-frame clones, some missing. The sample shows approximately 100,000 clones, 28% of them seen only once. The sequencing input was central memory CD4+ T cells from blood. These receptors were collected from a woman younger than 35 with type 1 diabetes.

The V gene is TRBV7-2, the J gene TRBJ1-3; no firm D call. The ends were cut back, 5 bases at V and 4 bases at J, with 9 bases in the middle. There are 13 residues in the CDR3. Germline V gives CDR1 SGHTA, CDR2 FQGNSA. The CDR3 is CASSPSGGNTIYF. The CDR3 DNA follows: TGTGCCAGCAGCCCCTCGGGAGGAAACACCATATATTTT.

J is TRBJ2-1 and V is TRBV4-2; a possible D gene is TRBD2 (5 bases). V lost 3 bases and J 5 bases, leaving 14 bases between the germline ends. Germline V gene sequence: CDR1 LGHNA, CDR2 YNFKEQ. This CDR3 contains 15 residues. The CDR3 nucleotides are TGTGCCAGCAGCCAGCAGGAGCGGAATAACAATGAGCAGTTCTTC. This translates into CASSQQERNNNEQFF.

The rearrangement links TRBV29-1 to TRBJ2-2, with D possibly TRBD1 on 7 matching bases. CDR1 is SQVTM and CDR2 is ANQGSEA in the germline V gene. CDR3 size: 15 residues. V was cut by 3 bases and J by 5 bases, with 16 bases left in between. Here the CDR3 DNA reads TGCAGCGTTGATTTAGGGCAGGGGGGTACCGGGGAGCTGTTTTTT. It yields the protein CSVDLGQGGTGELFF.

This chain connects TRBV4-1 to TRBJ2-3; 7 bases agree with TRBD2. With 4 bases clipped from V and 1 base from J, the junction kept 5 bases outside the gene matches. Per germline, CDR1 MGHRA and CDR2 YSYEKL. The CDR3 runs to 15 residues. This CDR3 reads CASSRPTSGTDTQYF. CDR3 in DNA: TGCGCCAGCAGCCGACCTACTAGCGGCACAGATACGCAGTATTTT.